This record looks at one T cell receptor beta chain sequence and its context. These data come from a study of blood T cell repertoires in COVID-19. Study-wide context: Samples came from the United States, Italy and Spain, spanning acute and convalescent COVID-19. Sources were T cells, B-cell-depleted T cells, or PBMCs; the material itself was cDNA or gDNA.

CDR3 size: 17 residues. Unmatched junction bases numbered 7, after V lost 3 bases and J lost 6 bases. CDR1 is WSHSY and CDR2 is SAAADI in the germline V gene. While infection was still active, Seattle patients were enrolled and then followed longitudinally. Original processing notes: Researchers report that nucleated cell counts were estimated from reference gene primer amplification. The assay was immunoSEQ multiplex PCR, and TCRdb's table has in-frame clones only and misses some. That table supplies the V and J calls and clone size; D and trimming were determined from the DNA. The table lists 270,000 or so clones, around 87% of them singletons.

The V call is TRBV10-2, the J call TRBJ2-2, with TRBD2 matching over 13 bases. This clonotype originated in a woman aged 55 to 70 with COVID-19, enrolled during active disease. The sample comprised peripheral blood. CDR3 DNA: TGCGCCAGCAGTGACCCCGGACTAGCGGGGGTTTCCGGGGAGCTGTTTTTT. This translates into CASSDPGLAGVSGELFF.